What follows are 14 T cell receptor beta chains derived from one specimen sequenced in a study of Graves' ophthalmopathy and Graves' hyperthyroidism. Researchers took RNA transcripts and amplified TCR beta CDR3 regions from them. The workflow started with a first-round RT-PCR run with HTBI primers and then moved on to a second-round multiplex PCR. TCRdb independently ran MiXCR on the multiplex PCR reads; one entry per CDR3 protein. The sample has about 380,000 distinct CDR3 sequences; roughly 15% are singletons. Input material: peripheral blood. Receptors were obtained from a woman in her late teens or twenties with stable Graves' hyperthyroidism.

This clonotype was seen ten or more times. The chain couples TRBV6-1 to TRBJ1-2, with D unclear. The length of the CDR3 is 10 residues. CDR1 is MNHNS, CDR2 SASEGT, per germline. Trimming removed 7 bases at V and 8 bases at J, with 8 bases between. The CDR3 region has the DNA TGTGCCAGCACGAGAGAAGGCTACACCTTC. Translating gives CASTREGYTF.

This clonotype was detected many times. The chain is built from TRBV24-1 and TRBJ1-2, with D maybe TRBD1 (6 bases). The CDR3 is made up of 14 amino acids. The V and J ends lost 4 bases and 8 bases respectively, with 16 bases between them. Germline V CDR1 and CDR2: KGHDR, SFDVKD. CDR3 in DNA: TGTGCCACCAGTGACCTGGACAGAGTCGAGGGCTACACCTTC. Translating it yields CATSDLDRVEGYTF.

This clonotype was seen only a few times. This chain uses TRBV4-1 with TRBJ2-7, with 8 bases identical to TRBD1. From germline, CDR1 is MGHRA and CDR2 YSYEKL. With 0 bases clipped from V and 5 bases from J, the junction kept 9 bases outside the gene matches. The CDR3 is made up of 16 amino acids. The CDR3 DNA is TGCGCCAGCAGCCAAGATTCTTGGACAGGGACCCACGAGCAGTACTTC. It encodes CASSQDSWTGTHEQYF.

In its sample, this clonotype was seen many times. CDR3: CASSFWTGAYEQYF. The CDR3 DNA sequence: TGTGCCAGCAGCTTTTGGACAGGTGCCTACGAGCAGTACTTC. V and J are TRBV7-2 and TRBJ2-7, with 7 positions matching TRBD1. The CDR3 is 14 amino acids. The J segment lost 2 bases and the V segment lost 3 bases, leaving 4 bases of the junction unmatched. Germline V gene sequence: CDR1 SGHTA, CDR2 FQGNSA.

In its sample, this clonotype was seen many times. V usage is TRBV2 and J usage is TRBJ2-2; TRBD1 matches at 9 bases. Germline CDR1 is SNHLY and CDR2 is FYNNEI. V lost 6 bases, J lost 0 bases, and 11 bases stayed unmatched. CDR3 length equals 18 residues. CDR3 nucleotide sequence: TGTGCCAGCAGCACGGGACAGGGCAGTGTTCCGAACACCGGGGAGCTGTTTTTT. The encoded protein is CASSTGQGSVPNTGELFF.

The table lists this clonotype with a few counts. CDR3 loop: CASSQGRTGGSSVGYTF. For the CDR3, the DNA is TGTGCCAGCAGCCAAGGCAGGACAGGGGGCTCCAGTGTCGGTTACACCTTC. The rearrangement uses TRBV3-1 and TRBJ1-2; 11 nucleotides agree with TRBD1. The CDR3 totals 17 residues. V trimming: 1 base; J trimming: 11 bases; junction bases outside the gene matches: 15. CDR1 LGHDT and CDR2 YNNKEL come from the germline V gene (reference sequence). Variable domain in full (rest from reference TRBV3-1 and TRBJ1-2): DTAVSQTPKYLVTQMGNDKSIKCEQNLGHDTMYWYKQDSKKFLKIMFSYNNKELIINETVPNRFSPKSPDKAHLNLHINSLELGDSAVYFCASSQGRTGGSSVGYTFGSGTRLTVV.

The rearrangement joins TRBV7-8 to TRBJ2-7, with a possible D match to TRBD2 (6 bases). The CDR3 loop spans 17 amino acids. Germline CDR1 reads SGHVS; CDR2 reads FQNEAQ. V dropped 5 bases and J dropped 2 bases, with 22 bases sitting between them. In nucleotides, the CDR3 is TGTGCCAGCAGCCCCCAAACGGGGGTTATGGGTGCCTACGAGCAGTACTTC. Translated: CASSPQTGVMGAYEQYF. The entire variable domain, with the rest obtained from reference TRBV7-8 and TRBJ2-7, is as follows: GAGVSQSPRYKVAKRGQDVALRCDPISGHVSLFWYQQALGQGPEFLTYFQNEAQLDKSGLPSDRFFAERPEGSVSTLKIQRTQQEDSAVYLCASSPQTGVMGAYEQYFGPGTRLTVT.

This clonotype was seen repeatedly, ten times or more. Written as DNA, the CDR3 is TGTGCCAGCAGCTTAGACGGGACTCCTACCTACGAGCAGTACTTC. This codes for CASSLDGTPTYEQYF. The V and J genes are TRBV11-2 and TRBJ2-7; D possibly corresponds to TRBD2 (6 bases). The V gene lost 0 bases and the J gene lost 2 bases, with 11 bases spanning the gap. Germline V gene lookup returns CDR1 SGHAT and CDR2 FQNNGV. This CDR3 contains 15 residues.

To note about this clonotype: Possible read error: a much larger clone is one base away. The CDR3 sequence is CASSELTSGVNTGELCF. DNA for the CDR3: TGTGCCAGCAGTGAATTAACTAGCGGGGTCAACACCGGGGAGCTGTGTTTT. The V call is TRBV25-1, the J call TRBJ2-2; 10 bases match TRBD2. The germline V gene encodes CDR1 MGHDK and CDR2 SYGVNS. This CDR3 contains 17 residues.

The chain recombines TRBV9 with TRBJ1-1, with D unclear. V was clipped by 1 base and J by 7 bases, with 11 bases between them. CDR3 length equals 13 residues. Per germline, CDR1 SGDLS and CDR2 YYNGEE. The CDR3 loop is CASSVNGPGEAFF. The CDR3 DNA reads as TGTGCCAGCAGCGTAAATGGACCGGGTGAAGCTTTCTTT. Drawing the rest from reference TRBV9 and TRBJ1-1, the complete variable domain is DSGVTQTPKHLITATGQRVTLRCSPRSGDLSVYWYQQSLDQGLQFLIQYYNGEERAKGNILERFSAQQFPDLHSELNLSSLELGDSALYFCASSVNGPGEAFFGQGTRLTVV.

This clonotype has a count of ten or more. The chain joins TRBV24-1 to TRBJ2-2; D gene unclear. CDR1 and CDR2 (germline): KGHDR, SFDVKD. The CDR3 runs to 14 residues. V was clipped by 4 bases and J by 3 bases, with 8 bases between them. CDR3 sequence reads: CATSDEPDTGELFF. As DNA, the CDR3 is TGTGCCACCAGTGACGAGCCGGACACCGGGGAGCTGTTTTTT.

The chain couples TRBV7-2 to TRBJ2-7; 9 bases agree with TRBD1. The CDR3 is made up of 17 amino acids. Germline-derived CDR1 and CDR2 are SGHTA and FQGNSA. V was clipped by 5 bases and J by 3 bases; unmatched bases: 14. CDR3 sequence reads: CASSPTTGTGQIYEQYF. The DNA for the CDR3 is TGTGCCAGCAGCCCCACCACGGGGACAGGGCAGATCTACGAGCAGTACTTC.

This clonotype was detected ten times or more. This chain links TRBV6-1 with TRBJ2-7; 7 nucleotides agree with TRBD1. CDR1 and CDR2 from the germline V gene are MNHNS and SASEGT. The CDR3 runs to 14 residues. The V segment lost 7 bases and the J segment 2 bases; nucleotides outside the gene matches: 8. The CDR3 protein is CASKVGQRTYEQYF. The DNA for the CDR3 is TGTGCCAGCAAGGTGGGACAGAGAACCTACGAGCAGTACTTC.

This clonotype was picked up many times. CDR3 DNA: TGTGCCACCCGGGTGACAGATACGCAGTATTTT. It translates to CATRVTDTQYF. The chain couples TRBV27 to TRBJ2-3; D unresolved. Per the germline V gene, CDR1 is MNHEY and CDR2 is SMNVEV (reference sequence). The V end was cut by 10 bases, the J end by 3 bases, with 8 bases between. This CDR3 spans 11 amino acids.